Each of the 16 T cell receptor beta chains below was sequenced from the same sample in a study of T cells in Graves' hyperthyroidism and ophthalmopathy (dated by TCRdb to between 2018 and 2021). Library prep was done by multiplex PCR. Sequencer: Illumina HiSeq 2000. The TCR beta CDR3 regions were amplified from the RNA transcripts. The TCR CDR3 was subjected to a first round of RT-PCR using the HTBI primer set and the Qiagen OneStep RT-PCR kit. TCRdb reanalyzed the raw reads on its own, using fastp at Q25 for trimming and MiXCR for clone calling, and kept in-frame beta chains. Each CDR3 protein gets just one entry, which takes the most common genes and DNA from the rows behind it. The sample yields approximately 370,000 distinct CDR3 sequences; about a sixth were counted once. The biggest ten clones account for around 35% of the sample. Sequences were obtained from blood. Every receptor here comes from a young woman with Graves' hyperthyroidism that later progressed to Graves' ophthalmopathy.

CDR3 region: CASSWGQSNQPQHF. DNA for the CDR3: TGTGCCAGCAGTTGGGGCCAGTCCAATCAGCCCCAGCATTTT. The V call is TRBV27, the J call TRBJ1-5; weak D call: TRBD1 (5 bases). The germline V gene encodes CDR1 MNHEY and CDR2 SMNVEV (reference sequence). Between the trimmed V and J ends, which lost 4 bases and 3 bases, there was a span of 10 bases. The CDR3 sequence is 14 residues long.

The sample holds many counts of this clonotype. The J gene is TRBJ1-2, the V gene TRBV5-1; a weak D match, TRBD1 (5 bases). There are 13 residues in the CDR3. V was clipped by 7 bases and J by 3 bases, with 13 bases between them. Per germline, CDR1 SGHRS and CDR2 YFSETQ. The DNA for the CDR3 is TGCGCCAGCCACACAGGAGATTACTATGGCTACACCTTC. Protein: CASHTGDYYGYTF.

This clonotype was detected ten times or more. The V gene is TRBV7-2, the J gene TRBJ1-2; D unclear. The germline CDR1 and CDR2 sequences are SGHTA and FQGNSA. V lost 1 base and J 4 bases, leaving 13 bases between the germline ends. This CDR3 is 15 amino acids long. The CDR3 DNA reads TGTGCCAGCAGCTTAGGGGTGGCAGGACTCTATGGCTACACCTTC. This codes for CASSLGVAGLYGYTF.

This clonotype showed up many times. The chain uses TRBV20-1 and TRBJ1-6; the D gene is possibly TRBD1 (5 bases). V was shortened by 3 bases and J by 8 bases, with 11 bases between the two germline ends. The CDR3 has 13 amino acids. Germline values: CDR1 DFQATT, CDR2 SNEGSKA (reference sequence). DNA for the CDR3: TGCAGTGCTAGGGCCCAGGGATATTCACCCCTCCACTTT. It yields the protein CSARAQGYSPLHF.

This clonotype has only a few counts. The chain has TRBV5-1 and TRBJ2-1, with 12 bases matching TRBD2. The germline V gene encodes CDR1 SGHRS and CDR2 YFSETQ. The CDR3 contains 13 residues. The J segment lost 12 bases and the V segment lost 5 bases, leaving 6 bases of the junction unmatched. CDR3 region: CASSQGLAGMQFF. As DNA, the CDR3 is TGCGCCAGCAGTCAAGGACTAGCGGGAATGCAGTTCTTC.

This clonotype was recorded many times. This chain connects TRBV5-1 to TRBJ2-1; 10 bases line up with TRBD2. The CDR3 length is 14 residues. Germline CDR1 and CDR2: SGHRS and YFSETQ. V was clipped by 2 bases and J by 10 bases; unmatched bases: 6. DNA of the CDR3: TGCGCCAGCAGCTTAGGAATAGCGGGAGGCGAGCAGTTCTTC. Translating gives CASSLGIAGGEQFF. Complete variable domain (other parts from reference TRBV5-1 and TRBJ2-1): KAGVTQTPRYLIKTRGQQVTLSCSPISGHRSVSWYQQTPGQGLQFLFEYFSETQRNKGNFPGRFSGRQFSNSRSEMNVSTLELGDSALYLCASSLGIAGGEQFFGPGTRLTVL.

The table lists this clonotype with many counts. This chain joins TRBV13 and TRBJ1-6; 7 bases line up with TRBD1. Germline CDR1 and CDR2: PRHDT and FYEKMQ (reference sequence). The CDR3 is 14 residues long. J lost 6 bases, V lost 7 bases, and 6 bases had no gene match. The CDR3 is CASTIRDSNSPLHF. The CDR3 DNA is TGTGCCAGCACCATCCGGGACAGTAATTCACCCCTCCACTTT.

In its sample, this clonotype was seen many times. The chain combines TRBV27 with TRBJ2-3; TRBD2 matches at 8 bases. Germline-derived CDR1 and CDR2 are MNHEY and SMNVEV (reference sequence). After removal of 4 bases from V and 4 bases from J, the junction contained 10 bases not matched to a gene. This CDR3 spans 16 amino acids. CDR3: CASSWGAAGEADTQYF. The CDR3 nucleotides are TGTGCCAGCAGTTGGGGAGCAGCGGGAGAGGCAGATACGCAGTATTTT.

This clonotype was counted at least ten times. The J gene is TRBJ2-7, the V gene TRBV20-1; 9 nucleotides match TRBD1. In germline, CDR1 is DFQATT, CDR2 SNEGSKA (reference sequence). Trimming took 3 bases from V and 4 from J; bases not matched to a gene: 7. This CDR3 has 14 amino acids. CDR3 sequence: CSARPGQGFYEQYF. CDR3 in DNA: TGCAGTGCTAGGCCGGGACAGGGCTTTTACGAGCAGTACTTC.

In its sample, this clonotype was seen a few times. The chain has TRBV12-3 or TRBV12-4 and TRBJ2-6; D may be TRBD2 (5 bases). The V gene lost 3 bases and the J gene lost 0 bases, with 12 bases spanning the gap. This CDR3 region has 17 residues. This CDR3 reads CASSFGLRFSGANVLTF. DNA of the CDR3: TGTGCCAGCAGTTTCGGACTTAGATTCTCTGGGGCCAACGTCCTGACTTTC.

This clonotype was detected ten times or more. The chain couples TRBV12-3 or TRBV12-4 to TRBJ1-2; 7 bases align to TRBD1. The CDR3 contains 13 residues. V gave up 6 bases and J gave up 5 bases; unmatched junction bases: 6. CDR3 in amino acids: CASRLETGYGYTF. CDR3 bases: TGTGCCAGCAGACTAGAGACAGGGTATGGCTACACCTTC.

This clonotype came up many times. The chain carries TRBV28 and TRBJ2-6, with 8 bases that match TRBD1. CDR1 MDHEN and CDR2 SYDVKM come from the germline V gene. J gave up 0 bases and V 8 bases, and 6 bases lay outside the gene matches. The CDR3 sequence is 16 residues long. CDR3 loop: CASFGQGRSGANVLTF. The CDR3 DNA reads TGTGCCAGCTTTGGACAGGGACGCTCTGGGGCCAACGTCCTGACTTTC.

Many counts were recorded for this clonotype. The chain couples TRBV6-1 to TRBJ2-3, with 7 bases lining up with TRBD1. The CDR3 is 15 amino acids. V lost 6 bases, J lost 0 bases, and 6 bases stayed unmatched. Looked up from germline, CDR1 is MNHNS and CDR2 is SASEGT. In DNA, the CDR3 is TGTGCCAGCAGGACCGGGACAGATAGCACAGATACGCAGTATTTT. It specifies CASRTGTDSTDTQYF.

The chain combines TRBV3-1 with TRBJ2-7; 11 bases fit TRBD2. This CDR3 has 15 residues. The V segment lost 6 bases and the J segment 5 bases; nucleotides outside the gene matches: 9. Germline loops: CDR1 LGHDT, CDR2 YNNKEL (reference sequence). The CDR3: CASSQTSGVGHEQYF. In DNA, the CDR3 is TGTGCCAGCAGTCAGACTAGCGGGGTCGGGCACGAGCAGTACTTC.

This clonotype was picked up a small number of times. This rearrangement joins TRBV6-1 to TRBJ1-1, with TRBD1 matching 7 bases. Germline V CDR1 and CDR2: MNHNS, SASEGT. V dropped 5 bases and J dropped 4; count of bases not matched to a gene: 16. This CDR3 spans 17 amino acids. In DNA form, the CDR3 reads TGTGCCAGCAGTCCCTTCATAACAGGGGACCTTACCACTGAAGCTTTCTTT. Protein sequence: CASSPFITGDLTTEAFF.

This clonotype was observed a handful of times. Here the CDR3 reads CASSEPVSSGANVLTF. For the CDR3, the DNA is TGTGCCAGCAGCGAGCCAGTGTCCTCTGGGGCCAACGTCCTGACTTTC. The V and J genes are TRBV7-3 and TRBJ2-6; D ambiguous. The CDR3 runs to 16 residues. V was cut by 5 bases and J by 0 bases, with 11 bases left in between. CDR1 and CDR2 from the germline V gene are SGHTA and FQGTGA.